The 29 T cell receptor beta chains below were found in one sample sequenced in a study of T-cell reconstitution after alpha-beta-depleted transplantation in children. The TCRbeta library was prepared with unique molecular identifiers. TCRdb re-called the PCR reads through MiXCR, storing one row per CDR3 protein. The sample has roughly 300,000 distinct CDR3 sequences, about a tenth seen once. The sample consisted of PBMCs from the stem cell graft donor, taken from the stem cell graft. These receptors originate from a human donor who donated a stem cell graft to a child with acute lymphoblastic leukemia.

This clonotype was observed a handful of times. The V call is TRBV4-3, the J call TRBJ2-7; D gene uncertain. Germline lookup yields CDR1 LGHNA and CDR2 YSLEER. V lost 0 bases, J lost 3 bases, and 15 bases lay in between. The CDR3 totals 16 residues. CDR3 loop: CASSQESQLGFYEQYF. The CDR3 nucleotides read TGCGCCAGCAGCCAAGAAAGCCAGTTAGGTTTCTACGAGCAGTACTTC.

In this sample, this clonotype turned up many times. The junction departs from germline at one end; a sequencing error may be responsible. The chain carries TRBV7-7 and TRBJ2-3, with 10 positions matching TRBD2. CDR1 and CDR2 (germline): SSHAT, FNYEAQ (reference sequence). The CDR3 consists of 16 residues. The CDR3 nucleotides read TGTGCTAGCAGCTTAGGGAGCGGGAGGGCCACAGATACGCAGTATTTT. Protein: CASSLGSGRATDTQYF.

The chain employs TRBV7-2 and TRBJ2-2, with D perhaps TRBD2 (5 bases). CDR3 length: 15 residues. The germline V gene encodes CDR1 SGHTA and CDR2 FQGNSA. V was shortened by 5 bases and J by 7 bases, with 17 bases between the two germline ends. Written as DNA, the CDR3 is TGTGCCAGCAGCCCCGTCGCTTGGGCGGGCGGGGAGCTGTTTTTT. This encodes CASSPVAWAGGELFF.

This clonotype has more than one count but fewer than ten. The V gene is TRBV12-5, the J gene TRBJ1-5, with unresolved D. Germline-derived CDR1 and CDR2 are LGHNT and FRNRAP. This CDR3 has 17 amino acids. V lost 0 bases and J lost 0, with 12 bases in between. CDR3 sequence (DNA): TGTGCTAGTGGTTTGGTACGACATCACTCTAGCAATCAGCCCCAGCATTTT. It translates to CASGLVRHHSSNQPQHF.

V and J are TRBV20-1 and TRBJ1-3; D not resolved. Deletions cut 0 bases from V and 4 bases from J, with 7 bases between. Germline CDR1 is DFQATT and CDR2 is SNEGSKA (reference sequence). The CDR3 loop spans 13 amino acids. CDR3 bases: TGCAGTGCTAGAGATCATTCGGGAAACACCATATATTTT. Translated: CSARDHSGNTIYF.

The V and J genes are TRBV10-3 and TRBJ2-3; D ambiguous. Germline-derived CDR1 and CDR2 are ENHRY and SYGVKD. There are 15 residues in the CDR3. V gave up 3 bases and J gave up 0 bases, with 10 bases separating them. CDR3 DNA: TGTGCCATCAGTGACCCGACAAAAAGCACAGATACGCAGTATTTT. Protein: CAISDPTKSTDTQYF.

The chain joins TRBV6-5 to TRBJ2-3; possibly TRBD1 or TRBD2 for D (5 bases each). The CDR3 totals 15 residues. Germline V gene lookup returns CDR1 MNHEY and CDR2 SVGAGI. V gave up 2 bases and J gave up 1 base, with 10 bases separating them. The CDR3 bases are TGTGCCAGCAGTTACGCACGAGGGGGCACAGATACGCAGTATTTT. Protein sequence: CASSYARGGTDTQYF.

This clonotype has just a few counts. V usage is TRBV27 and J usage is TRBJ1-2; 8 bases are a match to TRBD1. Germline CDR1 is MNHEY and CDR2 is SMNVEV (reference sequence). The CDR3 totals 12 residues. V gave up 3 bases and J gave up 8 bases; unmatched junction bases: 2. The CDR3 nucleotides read TGTGCCAGCAGTTTTGGGACAGGCGGCTACACCTTC. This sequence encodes CASSFGTGGYTF.

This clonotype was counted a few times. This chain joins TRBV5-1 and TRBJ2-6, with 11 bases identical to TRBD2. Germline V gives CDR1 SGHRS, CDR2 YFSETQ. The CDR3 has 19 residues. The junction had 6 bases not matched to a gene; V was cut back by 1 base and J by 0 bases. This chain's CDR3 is CASSLFLAGGISGANVLTF. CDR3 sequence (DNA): TGCGCCAGCAGCTTGTTTCTAGCGGGAGGAATCTCTGGGGCCAACGTCCTGACTTTC.

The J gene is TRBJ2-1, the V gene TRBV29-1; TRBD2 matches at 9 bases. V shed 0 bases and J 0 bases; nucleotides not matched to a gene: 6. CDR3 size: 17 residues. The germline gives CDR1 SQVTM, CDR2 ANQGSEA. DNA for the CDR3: TGCAGCGTTGAAGACTTGCAAGCGGGAGGCTCCTACAATGAGCAGTTCTTC. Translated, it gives CSVEDLQAGGSYNEQFF.

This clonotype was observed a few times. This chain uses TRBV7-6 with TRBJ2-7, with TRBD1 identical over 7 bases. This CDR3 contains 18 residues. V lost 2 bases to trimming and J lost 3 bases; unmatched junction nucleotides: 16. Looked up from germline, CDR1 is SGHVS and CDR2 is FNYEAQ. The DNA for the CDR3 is TGTGCCAGCAGCTTAAGGGACAGTGAAGTGTCCGAACACTACGAGCAGTACTTC. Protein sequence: CASSLRDSEVSEHYEQYF. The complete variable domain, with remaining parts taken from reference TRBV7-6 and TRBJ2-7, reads GAGVSQSPRYKVTKRGQDVALRCDPISGHVSLYWYRQALGQGPEFLTYFNYEAQQDKSGLPNDRFSAERPEGSISTLTIQRTEQRDSAMYRCASSLRDSEVSEHYEQYFGPGTRLTVT.

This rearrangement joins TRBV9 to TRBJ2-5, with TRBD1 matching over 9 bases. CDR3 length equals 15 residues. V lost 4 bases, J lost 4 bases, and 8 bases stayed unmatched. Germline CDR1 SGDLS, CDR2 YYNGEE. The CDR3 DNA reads TGTGCCAGCAGCCCACACGGACAGGGGTCAGAGACCCAGTACTTC. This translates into CASSPHGQGSETQYF.

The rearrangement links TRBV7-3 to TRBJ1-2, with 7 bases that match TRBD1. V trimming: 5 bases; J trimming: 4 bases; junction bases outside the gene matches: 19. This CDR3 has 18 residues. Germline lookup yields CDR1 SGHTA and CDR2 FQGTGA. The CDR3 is CASSAGGTDLGSLYGYTF. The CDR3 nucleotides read TGTGCCAGCAGCGCCGGGGGGACAGATCTCGGTTCTCTCTATGGCTACACCTTC.

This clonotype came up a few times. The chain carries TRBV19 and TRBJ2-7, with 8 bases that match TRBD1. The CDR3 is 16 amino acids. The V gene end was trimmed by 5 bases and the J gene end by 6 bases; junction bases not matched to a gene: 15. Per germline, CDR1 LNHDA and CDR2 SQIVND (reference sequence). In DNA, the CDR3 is TGTGCCAGTAGTCTCCTCCCCGGACAGGGATCGTCCGAGCAGTACTTC. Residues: CASSLLPGQGSSEQYF.

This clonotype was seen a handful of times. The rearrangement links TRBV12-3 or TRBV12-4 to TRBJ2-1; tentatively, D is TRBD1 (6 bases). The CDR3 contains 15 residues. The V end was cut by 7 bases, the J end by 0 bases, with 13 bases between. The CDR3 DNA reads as TGTGCCAGCACCCCCACAGGGATCTCCTACAATGAGCAGTTCTTC. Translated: CASTPTGISYNEQFF.

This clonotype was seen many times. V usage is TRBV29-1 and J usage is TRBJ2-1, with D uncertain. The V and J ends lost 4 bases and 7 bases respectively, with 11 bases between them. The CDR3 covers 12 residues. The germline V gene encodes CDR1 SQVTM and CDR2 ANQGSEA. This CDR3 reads CSVADSTNEQFF. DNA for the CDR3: TGCAGCGTTGCAGACTCGACAAATGAGCAGTTCTTC.

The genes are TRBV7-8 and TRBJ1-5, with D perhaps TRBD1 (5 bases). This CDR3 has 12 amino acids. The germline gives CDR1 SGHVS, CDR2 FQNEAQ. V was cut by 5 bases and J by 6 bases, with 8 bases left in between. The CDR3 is CASSPGLQPQHF. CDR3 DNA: TGTGCCAGCAGCCCGGGGCTTCAGCCCCAGCATTTT.

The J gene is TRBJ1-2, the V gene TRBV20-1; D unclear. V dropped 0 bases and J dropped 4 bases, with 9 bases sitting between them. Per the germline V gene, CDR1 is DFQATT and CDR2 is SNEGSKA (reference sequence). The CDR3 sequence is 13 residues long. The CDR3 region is CSARDGRTYGYTF. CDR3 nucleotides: TGCAGTGCTAGAGATGGACGGACCTATGGCTACACCTTC.

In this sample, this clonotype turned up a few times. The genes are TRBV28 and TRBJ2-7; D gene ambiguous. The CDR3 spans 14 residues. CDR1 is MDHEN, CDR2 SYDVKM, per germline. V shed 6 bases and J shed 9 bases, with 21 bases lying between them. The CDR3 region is CASSPNPHGAGQYF. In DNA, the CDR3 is TGTGCCAGCAGCCCAAACCCTCATGGTGCTGGGCAGTACTTC.

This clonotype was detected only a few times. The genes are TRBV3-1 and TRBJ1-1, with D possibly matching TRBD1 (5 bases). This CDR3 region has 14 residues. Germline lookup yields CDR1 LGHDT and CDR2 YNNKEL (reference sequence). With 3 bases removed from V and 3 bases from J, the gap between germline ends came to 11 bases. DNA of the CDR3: TGTGCCAGCAGCCACGGGGGAGTGGACACTGAAGCTTTCTTT. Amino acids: CASSHGGVDTEAFF.

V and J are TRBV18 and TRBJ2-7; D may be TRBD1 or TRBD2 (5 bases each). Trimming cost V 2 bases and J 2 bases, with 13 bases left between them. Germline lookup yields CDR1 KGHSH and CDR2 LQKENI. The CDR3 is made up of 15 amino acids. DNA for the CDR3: TGTGCCAGCTCACCAAGAGGGGCTGAAGCCTACGAGCAGTACTTC. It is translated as CASSPRGAEAYEQYF.

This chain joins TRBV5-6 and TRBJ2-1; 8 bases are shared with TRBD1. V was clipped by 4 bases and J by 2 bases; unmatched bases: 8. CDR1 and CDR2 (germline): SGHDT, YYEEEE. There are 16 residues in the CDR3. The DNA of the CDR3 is TGTGCCAGCAGCCCCCTCGGACAGGGTACCTACAATGAGCAGTTCTTC. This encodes CASSPLGQGTYNEQFF.

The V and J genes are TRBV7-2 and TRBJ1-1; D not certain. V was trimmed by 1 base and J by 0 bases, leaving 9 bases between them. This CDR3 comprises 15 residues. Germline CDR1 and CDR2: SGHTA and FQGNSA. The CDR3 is CASSLDGRMNTEAFF. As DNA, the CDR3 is TGTGCCAGCAGCTTAGACGGACGCATGAACACTGAAGCTTTCTTT.

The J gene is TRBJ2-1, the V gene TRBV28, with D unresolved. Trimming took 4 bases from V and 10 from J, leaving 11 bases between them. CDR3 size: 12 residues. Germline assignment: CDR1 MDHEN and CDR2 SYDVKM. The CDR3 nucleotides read TGTGCCAGCAGTTATCAGACCGGGGAGCAGTTCTTC. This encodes CASSYQTGEQFF. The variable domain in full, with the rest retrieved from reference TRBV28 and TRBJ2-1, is DVKVTQSSRYLVKRTGEKVFLECVQDMDHENMFWYRQDPGLGLRLIYFSYDVKMKEKGDIPEGYSVSREKKERFSLILESASTNQTSMYLCASSYQTGEQFFGPGTRLTVL.

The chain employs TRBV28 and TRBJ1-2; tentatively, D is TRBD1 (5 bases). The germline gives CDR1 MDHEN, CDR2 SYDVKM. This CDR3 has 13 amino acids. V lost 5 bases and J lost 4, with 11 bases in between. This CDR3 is CASSGGASYGYTF. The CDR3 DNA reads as TGTGCCAGCAGTGGAGGGGCAAGCTATGGCTACACCTTC.

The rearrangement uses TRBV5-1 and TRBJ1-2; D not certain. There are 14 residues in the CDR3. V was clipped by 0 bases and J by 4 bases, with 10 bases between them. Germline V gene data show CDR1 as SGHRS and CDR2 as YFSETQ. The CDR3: CASSLDPLGYGYTF. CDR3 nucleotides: TGCGCCAGCAGCTTGGATCCGCTGGGCTATGGCTACACCTTC.

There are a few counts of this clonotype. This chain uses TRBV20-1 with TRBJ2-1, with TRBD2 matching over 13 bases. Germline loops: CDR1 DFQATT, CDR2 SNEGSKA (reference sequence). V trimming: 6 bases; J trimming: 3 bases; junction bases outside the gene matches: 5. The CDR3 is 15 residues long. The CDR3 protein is CSADGTSGDYNEQFF. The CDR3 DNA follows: TGCAGTGCCGACGGGACTAGCGGGGACTACAATGAGCAGTTCTTC.

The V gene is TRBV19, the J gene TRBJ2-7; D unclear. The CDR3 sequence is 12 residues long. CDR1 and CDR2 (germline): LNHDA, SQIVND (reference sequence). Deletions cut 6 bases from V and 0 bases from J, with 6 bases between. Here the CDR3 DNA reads TGTGCCAGTAGCGGTCTCTCCTACGAGCAGTACTTC. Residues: CASSGLSYEQYF.

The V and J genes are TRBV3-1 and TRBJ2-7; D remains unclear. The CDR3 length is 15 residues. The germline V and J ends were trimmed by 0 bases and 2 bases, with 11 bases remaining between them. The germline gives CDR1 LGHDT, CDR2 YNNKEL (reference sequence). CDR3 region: CASSQEVARPYEQYF. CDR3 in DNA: TGTGCCAGCAGCCAAGAAGTGGCACGACCCTACGAGCAGTACTTC.